In its sample, the clone carrying this T cell receptor beta chain was seen a few times. Its specificity is unknown. This table comes from immunoSEQ multiplex PCR, and its TCRdb copy is limited to in-frame clones, with some not included. Of about 19,000 clones listed, roughly 88% were seen once; the top ten hold approximately 12%. These data come from a study of OX40 agonist ivuxolimab in advanced cancers. The wider study: Patients received ivuxolimab, an intravenous treatment, every 2 weeks at 0.01 to 10 mg/kg.

V lost 3 bases and J 3 bases, leaving 9 bases between the germline ends. The CDR3 sequence is 13 residues long. CDR1 and CDR2 (germline): LNHDA, SQIVND (reference sequence). Study-wide findings and caveats: The 0.1-3.0 mg/kg partial responders had among the lowest clonal expansion.

The TCR was taken from an adult with an advanced solid tumor such as melanoma, head and neck, liver or kidney cancer. Sequenced here: CD4+ or CD8+ T cells sorted from blood, sampled in a trial of the OX40 agonist ivuxolimab. The chain employs TRBV19 and TRBJ2-7; D remains unclear. The CDR3: CASSITAGYEQYF. The CDR3 nucleotides are TGTGCCAGTAGTATTACAGCCGGCTACGAGCAGTACTTC. Drawing the rest from reference TRBV19 and TRBJ2-7, the complete variable domain is DGGITQSPKYLFRKEGQNVTLSCEQNLNHDAMYWYRQDPGQGLRLIYYSQIVNDFQKGDIAEGYSVSREKKESFPLTVTSAQKNPTAFYLCASSITAGYEQYFGPGTRLTVT.